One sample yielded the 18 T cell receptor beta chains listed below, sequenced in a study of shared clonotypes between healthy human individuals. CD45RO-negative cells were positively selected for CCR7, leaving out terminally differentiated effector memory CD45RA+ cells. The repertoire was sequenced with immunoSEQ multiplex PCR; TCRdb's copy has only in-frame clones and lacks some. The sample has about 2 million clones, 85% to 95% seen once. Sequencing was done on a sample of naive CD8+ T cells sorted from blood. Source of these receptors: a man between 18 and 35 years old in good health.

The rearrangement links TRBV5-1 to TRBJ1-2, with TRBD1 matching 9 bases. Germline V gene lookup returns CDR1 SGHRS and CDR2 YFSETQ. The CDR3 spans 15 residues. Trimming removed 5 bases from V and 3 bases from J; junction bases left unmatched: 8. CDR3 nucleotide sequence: TGCGCCAGCAGGTCCGACAGGGGGAGTGACTATGGCTACACCTTC. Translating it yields CASRSDRGSDYGYTF. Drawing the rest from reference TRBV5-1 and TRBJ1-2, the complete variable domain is KAGVTQTPRYLIKTRGQQVTLSCSPISGHRSVSWYQQTPGQGLQFLFEYFSETQRNKGNFPGRFSGRQFSNSRSEMNVSTLELGDSALYLCASRSDRGSDYGYTFGSGTRLTVV.

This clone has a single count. In DNA, the CDR3 is TGTGCCAGCAGCTTTCCGCAGGGCACAGATACGCAGTATTTT. It codes for CASSFPQGTDTQYF. The V call is TRBV7-9, the J call TRBJ2-3; D is ambiguous. Trimming left V 3 bases short and J 1 base short, with 8 bases between. The CDR3 is 14 residues long. CDR1 is SEHNR and CDR2 is FQNEAQ in the germline V gene (reference sequence).

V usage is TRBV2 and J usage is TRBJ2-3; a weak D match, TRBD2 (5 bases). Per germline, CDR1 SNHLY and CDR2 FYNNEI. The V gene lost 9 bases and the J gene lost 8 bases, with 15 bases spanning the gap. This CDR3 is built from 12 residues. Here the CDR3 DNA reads TGTGCCAGGGACCAGCCCCGGGGTACGCAGTATTTT. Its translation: CARDQPRGTQYF. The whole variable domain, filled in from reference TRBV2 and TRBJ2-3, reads EPEVTQTPSHQVTQMGQEVILRCVPISNHLYFYWYRQILGQKVEFLVSFYNNEISEKSEIFDDQFSVERPDGSNFTLKIRSTKLEDSAMYFCARDQPRGTQYFGPGTRLTVL.

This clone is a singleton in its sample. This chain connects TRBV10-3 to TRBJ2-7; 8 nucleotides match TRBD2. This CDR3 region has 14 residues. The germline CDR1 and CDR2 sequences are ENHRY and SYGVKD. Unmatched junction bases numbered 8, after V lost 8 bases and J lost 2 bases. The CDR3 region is CAIGATSGTYEQYF. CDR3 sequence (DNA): TGTGCCATCGGGGCTACTAGCGGAACCTACGAGCAGTACTTC.

The CDR3 DNA follows: TGCAGCGTTGAATTTCCGGAGGCCTATGGCTACACCTTC. Translating it yields CSVEFPEAYGYTF. The chain is built from TRBV29-1 and TRBJ1-2; D is uncertain. Trimming cost V 2 bases and J 4 bases, with 11 bases left between them. This CDR3 has 13 residues. Germline lookup yields CDR1 SQVTM and CDR2 ANQGSEA.

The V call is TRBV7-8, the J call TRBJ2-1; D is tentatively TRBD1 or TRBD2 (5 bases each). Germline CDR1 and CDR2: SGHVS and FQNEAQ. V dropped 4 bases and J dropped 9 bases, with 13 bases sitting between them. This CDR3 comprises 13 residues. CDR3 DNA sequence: TGTGCCAGCAGCTGGGACCGATTGGGTGAGCAGTTCTTC. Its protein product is CASSWDRLGEQFF. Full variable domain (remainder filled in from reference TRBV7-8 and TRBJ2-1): GAGVSQSPRYKVAKRGQDVALRCDPISGHVSLFWYQQALGQGPEFLTYFQNEAQLDKSGLPSDRFFAERPEGSVSTLKIQRTQQEDSAVYLCASSWDRLGEQFFGPGTRLTVL.

As DNA, the CDR3 is TGTGCCAGCAGCTTGAAGTGGACAGGAGGATTGAACACTGAAGCTTTCTTT. This gives the protein CASSLKWTGGLNTEAFF. This chain uses TRBV5-4 with TRBJ1-1; TRBD1 agrees at 7 bases. The junction had 9 bases not matched to a gene; V was cut back by 1 base and J by 0 bases. The CDR3 runs 17 residues. The germline CDR1 and CDR2 sequences are SGHNT and YYREEE (reference sequence).

CDR3: CASSSDREGADTQYF. For the CDR3, the DNA is TGTGCCAGCAGCAGCGACAGGGAGGGCGCAGATACGCAGTATTTT. The chain couples TRBV5-6 to TRBJ2-3, with D perhaps TRBD1 or TRBD2 (7 bases each). The germline V gene encodes CDR1 SGHDT and CDR2 YYEEEE. V shed 4 bases and J shed 4 bases, with 16 bases lying between them. The CDR3 sequence is 15 residues long.

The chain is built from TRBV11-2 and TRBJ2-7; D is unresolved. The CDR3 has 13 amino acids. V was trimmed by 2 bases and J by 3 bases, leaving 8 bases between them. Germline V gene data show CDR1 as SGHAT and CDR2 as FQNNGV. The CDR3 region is CASSLRQFYEQYF. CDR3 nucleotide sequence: TGTGCCAGCAGCTTACGTCAATTCTACGAGCAGTACTTC.

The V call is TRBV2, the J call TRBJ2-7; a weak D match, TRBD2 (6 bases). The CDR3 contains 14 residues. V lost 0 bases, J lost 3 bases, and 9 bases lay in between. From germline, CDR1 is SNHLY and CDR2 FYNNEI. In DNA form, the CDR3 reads TGTGCCAGCAGTGAAGCTATCGGGAGCTACGAGCAGTACTTC. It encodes CASSEAIGSYEQYF.

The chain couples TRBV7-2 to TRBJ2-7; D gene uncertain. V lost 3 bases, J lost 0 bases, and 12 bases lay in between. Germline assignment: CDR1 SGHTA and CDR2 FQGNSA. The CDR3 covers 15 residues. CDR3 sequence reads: CASSLELQISYEQYF. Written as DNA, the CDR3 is TGTGCCAGCAGCTTGGAGCTCCAAATCTCCTACGAGCAGTACTTC.

Written as DNA, the CDR3 is TGCGCCAGCAGGGATAATGAATTGGCGGGGAACGGCTACACCTTC. Its translation is CASRDNELAGNGYTF. V is TRBV4-1 and J is TRBJ1-2; D is undetermined. This CDR3 contains 15 residues. CDR1 is MGHRA, CDR2 YSYEKL, per germline. V lost 6 bases, J lost 8 bases, and 22 bases lay in between.

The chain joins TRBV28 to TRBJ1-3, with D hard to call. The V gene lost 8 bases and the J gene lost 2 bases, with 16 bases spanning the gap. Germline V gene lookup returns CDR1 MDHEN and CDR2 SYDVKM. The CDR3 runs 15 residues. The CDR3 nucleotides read TGTGCCAGCGAAACCCCTAGGGATCCTGGAAACACCATATATTTT. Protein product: CASETPRDPGNTIYF.

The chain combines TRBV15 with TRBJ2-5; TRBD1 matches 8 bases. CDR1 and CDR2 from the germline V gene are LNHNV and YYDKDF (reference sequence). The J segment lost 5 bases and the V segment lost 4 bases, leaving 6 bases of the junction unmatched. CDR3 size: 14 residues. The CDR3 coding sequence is TGTGCCACCAGCATCTTGACAGGGGTTGAGACCCAGTACTTC. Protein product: CATSILTGVETQYF.

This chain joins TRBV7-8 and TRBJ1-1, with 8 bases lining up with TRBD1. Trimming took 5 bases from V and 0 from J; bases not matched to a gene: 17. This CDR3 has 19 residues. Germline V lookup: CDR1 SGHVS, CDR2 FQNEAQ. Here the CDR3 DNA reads TGTGCCAGCAGCGTCTCCCCCACGGACAGGGCCTCATTGAACACTGAAGCTTTCTTT. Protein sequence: CASSVSPTDRASLNTEAFF.

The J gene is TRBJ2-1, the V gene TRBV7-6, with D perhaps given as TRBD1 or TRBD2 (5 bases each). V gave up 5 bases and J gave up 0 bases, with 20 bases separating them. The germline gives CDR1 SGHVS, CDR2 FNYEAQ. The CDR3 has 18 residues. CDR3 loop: CASSPGVLSDSSYNEQFF. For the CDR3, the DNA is TGTGCCAGCAGCCCGGGCGTACTTAGCGACAGCTCCTACAATGAGCAGTTCTTC. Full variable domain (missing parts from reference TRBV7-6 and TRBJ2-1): GAGVSQSPRYKVTKRGQDVALRCDPISGHVSLYWYRQALGQGPEFLTYFNYEAQQDKSGLPNDRFSAERPEGSISTLTIQRTEQRDSAMYRCASSPGVLSDSSYNEQFFGPGTRLTVL.

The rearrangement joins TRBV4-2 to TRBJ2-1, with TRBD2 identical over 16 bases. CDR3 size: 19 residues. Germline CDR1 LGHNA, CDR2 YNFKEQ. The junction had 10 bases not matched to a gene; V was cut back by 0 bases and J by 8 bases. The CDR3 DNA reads TGTGCCAGCAGCCAAGAATCGGGACTAGCGGGAGGGCCCTCGTATGAGCAGTTCTTC. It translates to CASSQESGLAGGPSYEQFF.

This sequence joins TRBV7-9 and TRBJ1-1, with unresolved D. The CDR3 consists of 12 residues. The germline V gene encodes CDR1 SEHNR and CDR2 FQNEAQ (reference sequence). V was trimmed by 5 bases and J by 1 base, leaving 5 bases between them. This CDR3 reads CASSHRNTEAFF. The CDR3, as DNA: TGTGCCAGCAGCCACAGGAACACTGAAGCTTTCTTT.